This passage covers 27 T cell receptor beta chains from one sample sequenced in a study of Graves' ophthalmopathy and Graves' hyperthyroidism. RNA transcripts were the template, and TCR beta CDR3 regions were amplified from them. RT-PCR was first run with HTBI primers, then multiplex PCR in a second round. MiXCR, applied by TCRdb to the multiplex PCR reads, yields one record per CDR3 protein. The sample lists 210,000 or so distinct CDR3 sequences, under 30% seen once, with about 9.3% in the top ten. The sample consisted of peripheral blood. The origin of the receptors is a man aged 45-65 years with Graves' ophthalmopathy.

This chain joins TRBV12-3 or TRBV12-4 and TRBJ1-5, with D perhaps TRBD1 (6 bases). Trimming cost V 2 bases and J 5 bases, with 16 bases left between them. CDR3 length: 16 amino acids. CDR3 residues: CASSLSRGSGDQPQHF. CDR3 nucleotides: TGTGCCAGCAGTTTATCTAGGGGGAGCGGCGATCAGCCCCAGCATTTT.

This clonotype was seen many times. V and J are TRBV3-1 and TRBJ1-2; 7 bases are a match to TRBD1. Unmatched junction bases numbered 8, after V lost 4 bases and J lost 9 bases. The CDR3 contains 13 residues. Germline CDR1 reads LGHDT; CDR2 reads YNNKEL (reference sequence). The CDR3 spells CASSLRQGASYTF. The CDR3 DNA sequence: TGTGCCAGCAGCCTCCGACAGGGCGCCAGCTACACCTTC. Full variable domain (missing parts from reference TRBV3-1 and TRBJ1-2): DTAVSQTPKYLVTQMGNDKSIKCEQNLGHDTMYWYKQDSKKFLKIMFSYNNKELIINETVPNRFSPKSPDKAHLNLHINSLELGDSAVYFCASSLRQGASYTFGSGTRLTVV.

This clonotype was seen ten or more times. The V gene is TRBV12-3 or TRBV12-4, the J gene TRBJ1-6, with 10 bases fitting TRBD1. This CDR3 is built from 16 residues. V lost 6 bases and J lost 7; bases outside the gene matches: 9. CDR3 loop: CASSPGTGVLNSPLHF. CDR3 coding DNA: TGTGCCAGCAGCCCTGGGACAGGGGTTCTGAATTCACCCCTCCACTTT.

The table lists this clonotype with many counts. The chain combines TRBV5-6 with TRBJ1-2; a weak D match, TRBD1 (6 bases). The ends were cut back, 6 bases at V and 7 bases at J, with 19 bases in the middle. The CDR3 covers 14 residues. The germline gives CDR1 SGHDT, CDR2 YYEEEE. The CDR3, as DNA: TGTGCCAGCAATGGGGCTACAGGGTTTCGTGGCTACACCTTC. It specifies CASNGATGFRGYTF.

The chain employs TRBV27 and TRBJ1-5, with TRBD1 matching over 7 bases. Trimming cost V 5 bases and J 5 bases; bases outside gene matches: 18. This CDR3 has 18 residues. Germline values: CDR1 MNHEY, CDR2 SMNVEV (reference sequence). This CDR3 reads CASSQLKTGWWGDQPQHF. The DNA of the CDR3 is TGTGCCAGCAGTCAACTAAAGACAGGGTGGTGGGGGGATCAGCCCCAGCATTTT.

This clonotype was counted many times. V and J are TRBV19 and TRBJ1-5; TRBD1 is a possible D gene (5 bases). The CDR3 consists of 13 residues. The germline V gene encodes CDR1 LNHDA and CDR2 SQIVND (reference sequence). Deletions cut 0 bases from V and 7 bases from J, with 7 bases between. The CDR3 loop reads CASSIDRGQPQHF. The CDR3 region has the DNA TGTGCCAGTAGTATAGATCGGGGGCAGCCCCAGCATTTT.

This clonotype was counted ten times or more. This chain joins TRBV19 and TRBJ2-7; TRBD2 aligns across 9 bases. The germline V gene encodes CDR1 LNHDA and CDR2 SQIVND (reference sequence). The V gene end was trimmed by 3 bases and the J gene end by 2 bases; junction bases not matched to a gene: 5. The CDR3 extends over 15 amino acids. CDR3 amino acids: CASSMGVAGAYEQYF. DNA of the CDR3: TGTGCCAGTAGTATGGGAGTAGCGGGAGCCTACGAGCAGTACTTC.

This clonotype occurred many times. The chain has TRBV6-2 or TRBV6-3 and TRBJ2-1, with TRBD2 as a possible D gene (6 bases). This CDR3 spans 14 amino acids. V was cut by 2 bases and J by 5 bases, with 10 bases left in between. From germline, CDR1 is MNHEY and CDR2 SVGEGT. This CDR3 reads CASSYGGLNNEQFF. CDR3 DNA sequence: TGTGCCAGCAGTTACGGGGGACTTAACAATGAGCAGTTCTTC.

This clonotype has at least ten counts. The chain links TRBV28 to TRBJ2-7; D gene ambiguous. The CDR3 totals 11 residues. With 2 bases removed from V and 6 bases from J, the gap between germline ends came to 5 bases. Per the germline V gene, CDR1 is MDHEN and CDR2 is SYDVKM. CDR3: CASSLKVEQYF. The CDR3 nucleotides are TGTGCCAGCAGTTTAAAGGTCGAGCAGTACTTC.

This clonotype appeared a single time. The rearrangement joins TRBV10-1 to TRBJ1-1; TRBD1 aligns across 7 bases. This CDR3 has 13 residues. Germline V lookup: CDR1 WNHNN, CDR2 SYGVQD (reference sequence). J was trimmed by 4 bases and V by 8 bases; bases with no gene match: 7. CDR3 region: CASGIAGGTEAFF. The CDR3 coding sequence is TGCGCCAGCGGTATAGCAGGGGGCACTGAAGCTTTCTTT.

The chain couples TRBV6-2 or TRBV6-3 to TRBJ2-5, with 8 nucleotides matching TRBD1. This CDR3 has 17 amino acids. The junction had 13 bases not matched to a gene; V was cut back by 5 bases and J by 2 bases. CDR1 is MNHEY, CDR2 SVGEGT, per germline. The DNA for the CDR3 is TGTGCCAGCAGTCAGCGGACAGGGAGTAACATTCAAGAGACCCAGTACTTC. This sequence encodes CASSQRTGSNIQETQYF.

In its sample, this clonotype was seen a few times. The chain joins TRBV15 to TRBJ2-6; unclear D gene. V lost 3 bases to trimming and J lost 0 bases, with 9 bases between them. There are 16 residues in the CDR3. Germline lookup yields CDR1 LNHNV and CDR2 YYDKDF (reference sequence). Written as DNA, the CDR3 is TGTGCCACCAGCAGCAGACCGATCTCTGGGGCCAACGTCCTGACTTTC. It codes for CATSSRPISGANVLTF.

The table lists this clonotype with many counts. This chain links TRBV2 with TRBJ1-1; D not certain. The CDR3 length is 11 residues. The V gene lost 4 bases and the J gene lost 4 bases, with 4 bases spanning the gap. In germline, CDR1 is SNHLY, CDR2 FYNNEI. CDR3 nucleotides: TGTGCCAGCAGTGGATTCACTGAAGCTTTCTTT. Protein product: CASSGFTEAFF.

The chain recombines TRBV7-2 with TRBJ2-5, with TRBD1 as a possible D gene (6 bases). Germline V lookup: CDR1 SGHTA, CDR2 FQGNSA. The CDR3 runs to 15 residues. Between the trimmed V and J ends, which lost 1 base and 4 bases, there was a span of 13 bases. Here the CDR3 DNA reads TGTGCCAGCAGCTTAGGGGCAGGGGTGCGAGAGACCCAGTACTTC. This gives the protein CASSLGAGVRETQYF.

The chain joins TRBV6-2 or TRBV6-3 to TRBJ2-7; possibly TRBD1 for D (6 bases). The V gene lost 1 base and the J gene lost 1 base, with 11 bases spanning the gap. The CDR3 is 15 residues long. CDR1 is MNHEY and CDR2 is SVGEGT in the germline V gene. The CDR3: CASSYLDTGSYEQYF. Here the CDR3 DNA reads TGTGCCAGCAGTTACTTGGACACAGGGTCCTACGAGCAGTACTTC.

This clonotype has only one observation. This sequence joins TRBV2 and TRBJ1-1; D perhaps matches TRBD1 (6 bases). V lost 5 bases and J 4 bases, leaving 17 bases between the germline ends. Germline CDR1 SNHLY, CDR2 FYNNEI. This CDR3 has 15 amino acids. CDR3 residues: CASSRTAAGGTEAFF. In DNA, the CDR3 is TGTGCCAGCAGTAGGACAGCGGCTGGTGGCACTGAAGCTTTCTTT.

This clonotype was seen repeatedly, ten times or more. J is TRBJ2-7 and V is TRBV12-3 or TRBV12-4, with 10 bases lining up with TRBD2. The CDR3 has 14 amino acids. The J segment lost 7 bases and the V segment lost 6 bases, leaving 9 bases of the junction unmatched. The CDR3 coding sequence is TGTGCCAGCAGCCAACTAGCGGGAACAGGGGAGCAGTACTTC. It yields the protein CASSQLAGTGEQYF.

The V and J genes are TRBV19 and TRBJ1-5; weak D call: TRBD1 (6 bases). This CDR3 contains 14 residues. Germline lookup yields CDR1 LNHDA and CDR2 SQIVND (reference sequence). Trimming removed 9 bases at V and 0 bases at J, with 12 bases between. This CDR3 is CASSDRNSNQPQHF. For the CDR3, the DNA is TGTGCCAGCTCGGACAGAAATAGCAATCAGCCCCAGCATTTT.

This clonotype has ten or more counts. The J gene is TRBJ2-7, the V gene TRBV6-2 or TRBV6-3, with 13 nucleotides matching TRBD2. Looked up from germline, CDR1 is MNHEY and CDR2 is SVGEGT. CDR3 length equals 20 residues. V dropped 0 bases and J dropped 5; count of bases not matched to a gene: 16. The CDR3 sequence: CASSYSSTGRTSGSRNEQYF. The CDR3 DNA is TGTGCCAGCAGTTACTCGAGTACCGGAAGGACTAGCGGGAGCCGGAACGAGCAGTACTTC.

The V call is TRBV2, the J call TRBJ1-3; D gene uncertain. Trimming shortened V by 6 bases and J by 4 bases, and 10 bases separated the two germline ends. The CDR3 runs to 13 residues. CDR1 SNHLY and CDR2 FYNNEI come from the germline V gene. CDR3 in DNA: TGTGCCAGCAGCCAGACACGGGGAAACACCATATATTTT. Translation: CASSQTRGNTIYF.

The chain employs TRBV6-7 and TRBJ2-7, with D perhaps matching TRBD2 (6 bases). TRBV6-7 is an ORF for which the function is uncertain. The V gene lost 7 bases and the J gene lost 3 bases, with 19 bases spanning the gap. The CDR3 extends over 15 amino acids. CDR3 sequence (DNA): TGTGCCAGCAACCAACTGGGGGGTAGCGACTACGAGCAGTACTTC. Protein product: CASNQLGGSDYEQYF.

This clonotype has ten or more counts. The chain carries TRBV7-8 and TRBJ1-2; D possibly corresponds to TRBD1 (5 bases). The V and J ends lost 5 bases and 8 bases respectively, with 24 bases between them. There are 16 residues in the CDR3. Germline CDR1 SGHVS, CDR2 FQNEAQ. CDR3 in DNA: TGTGCCAGCAGCCCAACCGCAAACCCAGGGAAGGGCGGCTACACCTTC. Translating gives CASSPTANPGKGGYTF.

This clonotype was counted ten times or more. The genes are TRBV7-8 and TRBJ2-5, with D unresolved. CDR3 length: 13 residues. Trimming removed 5 bases at V and 1 base at J, with 8 bases between. Germline lookup yields CDR1 SGHVS and CDR2 FQNEAQ. DNA of the CDR3: TGTGCCAGCAGCATTCACCCCCAAGAGACCCAGTACTTC. Translating it yields CASSIHPQETQYF.

This clonotype was seen a few times. The gene calls are TRBV6-2 or TRBV6-3 and TRBJ2-7, with D unresolved. V lost 0 bases, J lost 3 bases, and 6 bases lay in between. The CDR3 has 13 amino acids. CDR1 MNHEY and CDR2 SVGEGT come from the germline V gene. The DNA for the CDR3 is TGTGCCAGCAGTTACTCGTTCAACTACGAGCAGTACTTC. Translating gives CASSYSFNYEQYF.

This clonotype was seen ten or more times. The rearrangement uses TRBV12-3 or TRBV12-4 and TRBJ1-1, with unresolved D. There are 14 residues in the CDR3. With 5 bases removed from V and 1 base from J, the gap between germline ends came to 11 bases. The CDR3 bases are TGTGCCAGCAGTCAATTTACACCGAACACTGAAGCTTTCTTT. It is translated as CASSQFTPNTEAFF.

This clonotype was seen at least ten times. The chain employs TRBV6-2 or TRBV6-3 and TRBJ2-5; D call uncertain. Germline V gene sequence: CDR1 MNHEY, CDR2 SVGEGT. The CDR3 has 13 amino acids. Trimming left V 4 bases short and J 2 bases short, with 8 bases between. This CDR3 reads CASSSLPQETQYF. The DNA for the CDR3 is TGTGCCAGCAGTTCTCTACCTCAAGAGACCCAGTACTTC.

This clonotype appeared many times. A much larger clone differs from this one at a single base, so this may be a read error. The chain is built from TRBV6-1 and TRBJ2-5, with D maybe TRBD1 (6 bases). This CDR3 is 14 amino acids long. Germline V gene data show CDR1 as MNHNS and CDR2 as SASEGT. CDR3 coding DNA: TGTGCCAGCAGTGAATCGGGCAGGGGCGAGACCCAGCACTTC. It encodes CASSESGRGETQHF.